This TCR beta chain was identified during a study of memory CD4+ T cells and cytomegalovirus serostatus. In the authors' methods: Out-of-frame sequences were removed, leaving about 2,300,000 distinct TCRbeta sequences. Generated by immunoSEQ multiplex PCR, the TCRdb table keeps only in-frame clones and is missing some. That table supplies the V and J calls and clone size; D and trimming were determined from the DNA. The table has 61,000 or so clones, around three quarters seen once. The CDR3 has 11 amino acids. Trimming stripped 0 bases from V and 5 bases from J, with 2 bases between. Germline V gene sequence: CDR1 MDHEN, CDR2 SYDVKM. The sort gate was single viable CD3+CD4+CD8-CD45RO+ cells for memory CD4+ T cells.

The sequence derives from an adult in good health and CMV-seronegative. Some clones in this sample may be carry-over from other donors' samples. The chain is built from TRBV28 and TRBJ2-7; D not certain. Sequencing was performed on memory CD4+ T cells from blood. The CDR3 bases are TGTGCCAGCAGTTTATGGGACGAGCAGTACTTC. The encoded protein is CASSLWDEQYF.